The 3 T cell receptor beta chains given below trace back to one sample, sequenced in a study of T-cell reconstitution after alpha-beta-depleted transplantation in children. Preparation of the TCRbeta library involved a method that used unique molecular identifiers. A single record per CDR3 protein comes from TCRdb applying MiXCR to the PCR reads. Of just over 200,000 distinct CDR3 sequences listed, 7% to 9% are singletons. Sample: PBMCs, mostly from graft donor cells, taken 360 days after TCRalphabeta/CD19-depleted stem cell transplant. The receptors originated from a male patient aged 2-15 years who had a stem cell transplant for acute myeloid leukemia, so the T cells may come from the graft donor.

This clonotype was seen a handful of times. The V call is TRBV2, the J call TRBJ2-2; D is possibly TRBD1 or TRBD2 (6 bases each). V was shortened by 4 bases and J by 7 bases, with 16 bases between the two germline ends. This CDR3 comprises 15 residues. Germline lookup yields CDR1 SNHLY and CDR2 FYNNEI. The CDR3 here is CASSGGRGQGGELFF. CDR3 coding DNA: TGTGCCAGCAGTGGGGGCCGGGGGCAAGGCGGGGAGCTGTTTTTT. Full variable domain (remainder filled in from reference TRBV2 and TRBJ2-2): EPEVTQTPSHQVTQMGQEVILRCVPISNHLYFYWYRQILGQKVEFLVSFYNNEISEKSEIFDDQFSVERPDGSNFTLKIRSTKLEDSAMYFCASSGGRGQGGELFFGEGSRLTVL.

This clonotype was recorded many times. The rearrangement uses TRBV29-1 and TRBJ1-3; 7 positions agree with TRBD1. This CDR3 has 15 residues. V was pared by 7 bases and J by 2 bases, with 11 bases of the junction left unmatched. Looked up from germline, CDR1 is SQVTM and CDR2 is ANQGSEA. CDR3 loop: CSAVTGKGPGNTIYF. CDR3 nucleotide sequence: TGCAGCGCCGTGACAGGGAAGGGACCTGGAAACACCATATATTTT.

This rearrangement joins TRBV12-3 or TRBV12-4 to TRBJ2-4, with 9 bases identical to TRBD1. This CDR3 region has 15 residues. The J segment lost 3 bases and the V segment lost 4 bases, leaving 4 bases of the junction unmatched. CDR3 sequence: CASSYRGRDKNIQYF. CDR3 bases: TGTGCCAGCAGTTACAGGGGGCGGGACAAAAACATTCAGTACTTC.